Presented here are 18 T cell receptor beta chains from one specimen sequenced in a study of cytomegalovirus exposure and HLA in healthy donors. The primer mix had 60 Vbeta and 13 Jbeta primers. The data were produced by immunoSEQ multiplex PCR, yet TCRdb's version contains in-frame clones alone and is incomplete. The table lists around 90,000 clones, around 85% of them singletons, with nearly 7.5% in the top ten. The source material was PBMCs. These receptors were taken from a man aged 35 to 55 in good health and CMV-seropositive.

V usage is TRBV7-2 and J usage is TRBJ2-5; TRBD2 is a possible D gene (7 bases). V lost 1 base, J lost 5 bases, and 14 bases lay in between. The germline CDR1 and CDR2 sequences are SGHTA and FQGNSA. The CDR3 has 15 residues. The chain's CDR3 is CASSLGRGGRETQYF. The CDR3 DNA is TGTGCCAGCAGCTTAGGTCGCGGGGGCCGCGAGACCCAGTACTTC.

The chain recombines TRBV18 with TRBJ1-6, with 8 bases fitting TRBD1. Germline V CDR1 and CDR2: KGHSH, LQKENI. CDR3 size: 15 residues. V dropped 4 bases and J dropped 6; count of bases not matched to a gene: 5. The chain's CDR3 is CASSLPGQVNSPLHF. The CDR3 nucleotides are TGTGCCAGCTCACTACCGGGACAGGTTAATTCACCCCTCCACTTT.

V usage is TRBV7-9 and J usage is TRBJ1-5; TRBD1 aligns across 7 bases. Trimming cost V 5 bases and J 4 bases; bases outside gene matches: 2. Germline V gives CDR1 SEHNR, CDR2 FQNEAQ (reference sequence). This CDR3 is 13 amino acids long. CDR3 residues: CASSRQGNQPQHF. CDR3 coding DNA: TGTGCCAGCAGCCGACAGGGAAATCAGCCCCAGCATTTT.

The chain is built from TRBV2 and TRBJ1-4; a possible D gene is TRBD1 (6 bases). Germline CDR1 SNHLY, CDR2 FYNNEI. Trimming shortened V by 6 bases and J by 2 bases, and 10 bases separated the two germline ends. The CDR3 contains 14 residues. The CDR3 reads CASSRGGTNEKLFF. Written as DNA, the CDR3 is TGTGCCAGCAGCAGGGGTGGCACTAATGAAAAACTGTTTTTT.

The rearrangement links TRBV2 to TRBJ2-7; a weak D match, TRBD1 (6 bases). The V gene's germline CDR1 is SNHLY and CDR2 FYNNEI. V was cut by 4 bases and J by 4 bases, with 20 bases left in between. There are 16 residues in the CDR3. Here the CDR3 DNA reads TGTGCCAGCAGTGCCTTGAGGCAGGGGTCGAGGTACGAGCAGTACTTC. It yields the protein CASSALRQGSRYEQYF.

The rearrangement links TRBV5-4 to TRBJ2-3; 7 bases fit TRBD2. Germline CDR1 and CDR2: SGHNT and YYREEE (reference sequence). The CDR3 contains 17 residues. Trimming cost V 1 base and J 0 bases; bases outside gene matches: 8. The DNA for the CDR3 is TGTGCCAGCAGCTTGCCGGCTAGCGGCATAAGCACAGATACGCAGTATTTT. Amino acid sequence: CASSLPASGISTDTQYF.

The genes are TRBV7-2 and TRBJ2-1; 9 bases match TRBD2. The CDR3 is 16 residues long. CDR1 SGHTA and CDR2 FQGNSA come from the germline V gene. V gave up 6 bases and J gave up 0 bases; unmatched junction bases: 6. The CDR3 region has the DNA TGTGCCAGCAGTCGTAATAGCGGGAGCTCCTACAATGAGCAGTTCTTC. It is translated as CASSRNSGSSYNEQFF.

This clone occurred a few times. J is TRBJ2-7 and V is TRBV18; 11 nucleotides line up with TRBD2. Trimming removed 4 bases from V and 2 bases from J; junction bases left unmatched: 4. Germline CDR1 and CDR2: KGHSH and LQKENI. The CDR3 is made up of 15 amino acids. This chain's CDR3 is CASSLGTSGAYEQYF. DNA of the CDR3: TGTGCCAGCTCACTGGGGACTAGCGGAGCCTACGAGCAGTACTTC.

J is TRBJ1-4 and V is TRBV6-5; D is unclear. V lost 2 bases, J lost 6 bases, and 7 bases lay in between. Germline V gives CDR1 MNHEY, CDR2 SVGAGI. The CDR3 length is 13 residues. The CDR3 DNA is TGTGCCAGCAGTTACGTGGCAGATGAAAAACTGTTTTTT. This codes for CASSYVADEKLFF.

The chain recombines TRBV7-9 with TRBJ1-4; 8 positions agree with TRBD1. Germline CDR1 is SEHNR and CDR2 is FQNEAQ (reference sequence). This CDR3 has 14 amino acids. V trimming: 8 bases; J trimming: 6 bases; junction bases outside the gene matches: 8. DNA for the CDR3: TGTGCCAGCGACATCCAGGGGGCGGATGAAAAACTGTTTTTT. Protein sequence: CASDIQGADEKLFF.

This clone was detected only a few times. This CDR3 is CASSPDRRPYEQYF. CDR3 nucleotide sequence: TGTGCCAGCAGCCCCGACAGGCGGCCCTACGAGCAGTACTTC. This chain joins TRBV5-4 and TRBJ2-7; D possibly corresponds to TRBD1 (6 bases). Germline values: CDR1 SGHNT, CDR2 YYREEE (reference sequence). V lost 4 bases and J lost 2, with 13 bases in between. The CDR3 consists of 14 residues.

With respect to this clone: At the DNA level, this CDR3 is encoded by other sequences in the same sample as well. The J gene is TRBJ2-1, the V gene TRBV19; D is perhaps TRBD2 (5 bases). V shed 1 base and J shed 0 bases, with 7 bases lying between them. Germline-derived CDR1 and CDR2 are LNHDA and SQIVND (reference sequence). The CDR3 sequence is 15 residues long. The DNA of the CDR3 is TGTGCCAGTAGTATAGCGGGAAGCTCCTACAATGAGCAGTTCTTC. This translates into CASSIAGSSYNEQFF.

The chain couples TRBV5-4 to TRBJ2-3; TRBD2 matches 12 bases. Germline lookup yields CDR1 SGHNT and CDR2 YYREEE (reference sequence). This CDR3 comprises 16 residues. V lost 3 bases to trimming and J lost 6 bases; unmatched junction nucleotides: 8. Here the CDR3 reads CASSWMTSGGRDTQYF. The CDR3 nucleotides read TGTGCCAGCAGCTGGATGACTAGCGGGGGTAGGGATACGCAGTATTTT.

The chain is built from TRBV7-3 and TRBJ2-6; 7 bases map to TRBD1. The CDR3 runs 16 residues. Germline CDR1 SGHTA, CDR2 FQGTGA. The ends lost 5 bases at V and 2 bases at J; junction bases unmatched: 6. The CDR3 nucleotides read TGTGCCAGCAGCCCGAAGGGGGCCCCTGGGGCCAACGTCCTGACTTTC. Its protein is CASSPKGAPGANVLTF.

The V and J genes are TRBV14 and TRBJ1-1, with TRBD1 identical over 8 bases. Germline V gene sequence: CDR1 SGHDN, CDR2 FVKESK. The J segment lost 6 bases and the V segment lost 4 bases, leaving 10 bases of the junction unmatched. This CDR3 is built from 15 residues. The CDR3 DNA reads as TGTGCCAGCAGCCGAACAGGGGGACTGGGCTCTGAAGCTTTCTTT. Amino acids: CASSRTGGLGSEAFF.

J is TRBJ2-7 and V is TRBV11-3; D perhaps matches TRBD1 (6 bases). Trimming shortened V by 5 bases and J by 2 bases, and 13 bases separated the two germline ends. The CDR3 runs 14 residues. Looked up from germline, CDR1 is SGHNT and CDR2 is YENEEA. The CDR3 nucleotides are TGTGCCAGCAGCCCACGGGACAAGCCCTACGAGCAGTACTTC. As protein: CASSPRDKPYEQYF. Full variable domain (rest looked up from reference TRBV11-3 and TRBJ2-7): EAGVVQSPRYKIIEKKQPVAFWCNPISGHNTLYWYLQNLGQGPELLIRYENEEAVDDSQLPKDRFSAERLKGVDSTLKIQPAELGDSAVYLCASSPRDKPYEQYFGPGTRLTVT.

The CDR3 loop reads CASSPHPGGEGGTDTQYF. The CDR3 DNA reads TGTGCCAGCAGTCCCCACCCTGGCGGGGAGGGGGGCACAGATACGCAGTATTTT. The chain combines TRBV28 with TRBJ2-3; D may be TRBD2 (7 bases). The CDR3 runs to 18 residues. Trimming shortened V by 5 bases and J by 1 base, and 22 bases separated the two germline ends. Germline CDR1 is MDHEN and CDR2 is SYDVKM. Full variable domain (outside the CDR3, taken from reference TRBV28 and TRBJ2-3): DVKVTQSSRYLVKRTGEKVFLECVQDMDHENMFWYRQDPGLGLRLIYFSYDVKMKEKGDIPEGYSVSREKKERFSLILESASTNQTSMYLCASSPHPGGEGGTDTQYFGPGTRLTVL.

The chain employs TRBV9 and TRBJ2-2, with D possibly being TRBD1 (7 bases). CDR3 length: 15 residues. With 3 bases removed from V and 8 bases from J, the gap between germline ends came to 17 bases. Germline CDR1 SGDLS, CDR2 YYNGEE. The CDR3 loop is CASSGPRGDGGELFF. CDR3 nucleotide sequence: TGTGCCAGCAGCGGCCCCAGGGGGGACGGAGGGGAGCTGTTTTTT.